What follows is one TCR beta chain and its context. The data stem from a study of memory CD4+ T cells and cytomegalovirus serostatus. Study at large: Healthy Belgian adult donors included about nine CMV-positive and some 24 CMV-negative people.

Sequenced by immunoSEQ multiplex PCR; TCRdb stores in-frame clones only, minus some. Altogether tens of thousands of clones are present, 82% being singletons, with the ten largest covering just under 0.5%. Germline CDR1 reads ENHRY; CDR2 reads SYGVKD. The CDR3 spans 13 residues. The V end was cut by 0 bases, the J end by 5 bases, with 7 bases between. Single viable CD3+CD4+CD8-CD45RO+ cells were sorted as the memory CD4+ T cells. Sequenced: memory CD4+ T cells from blood. The chain joins TRBV10-3 to TRBJ2-5; D gene ambiguous. This sequence was found in an adult in good health and CMV-seronegative. Some clones in this sample may be carry-over from other donors' samples. The CDR3 spells CAISESAAETQYF. CDR3 nucleotides: TGTGCCATCAGTGAGTCGGCAGCGGAGACCCAGTACTTC.